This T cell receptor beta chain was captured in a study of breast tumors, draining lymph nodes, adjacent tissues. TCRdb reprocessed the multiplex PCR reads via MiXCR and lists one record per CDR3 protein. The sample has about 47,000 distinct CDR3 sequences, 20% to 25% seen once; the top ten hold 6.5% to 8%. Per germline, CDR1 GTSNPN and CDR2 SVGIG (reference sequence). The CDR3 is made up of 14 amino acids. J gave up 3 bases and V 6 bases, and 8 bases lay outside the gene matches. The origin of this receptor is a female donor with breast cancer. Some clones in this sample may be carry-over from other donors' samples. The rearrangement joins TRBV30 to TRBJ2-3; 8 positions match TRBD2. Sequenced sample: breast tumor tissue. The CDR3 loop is CACIRRGATDTQYF. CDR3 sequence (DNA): TGTGCCTGCATACGGCGGGGGGCGACAGATACGCAGTATTTT.